This T cell receptor (beta chain) was recorded in a study of neurological immune-mediated disorders (dated 2019 in TCRdb). Context from the whole study: Peripheral blood TCR-beta repertoires from HTLV-I-associated myelopathy (HAM/TSP) patients, multiple sclerosis patients and healthy controls were compared by UMI-based sequencing. The cohort comprised roughly 65 subjects: 14 HAM/TSP patients, some 34 multiple sclerosis patients and 20 or so healthy controls. Alongside PBMC samples, the set of about 97 TCR-beta libraries contained longitudinal samples, technical triplicates, and paired CD4+ and CD8+ T-cell subsets that had been sorted.

The germline V gene supplies CDR1 MNHNS and CDR2 SASEGT. The V end loses 2 bases and the J end loses 0 bases, and a stretch of 20 bases separates them. CDR3 length: 19 amino acids, cysteine to phenylalanine. Just CDR3 DNA is preserved here, 57 bases in frame from base 1. On this clonotype: Its antigen specificity is not known. Nothing much larger sits one base from this clone, and base qualities are not available.

cDNA was synthesized by template-switch 5'RACE using a primer with a 10-nucleotide random unique molecular identifier that tagged each TCR transcript. Every sequencing run covered 15-18 subjects and yielded more than 170 million TCR-beta sequences. The RNeasy kit was used for extraction of total RNA. Using the KAPA Real-time Library Amplification kit, TCR-beta VDJ regions were amplified with primers for the TCR constant region and the 5'RACE anchor. Sample indexes and Illumina adaptors were added in a first PCR, and a second PCR then increased library yield. After Ampure bead purification, the roughly 650 bp TCR product was size-selected on a 2% E-gel SizeSelection system. Before pooling, library quality was checked on a Bioanalyzer, concentration was measured with Qubit, and libraries were quantified with the Kapa Library Quantification kit. An Illumina HiSeq 2500 was used to sequence the libraries paired-end at 2 x 150 bp. To increase sequence diversity, 25-30% phiX was spiked into each library pool. In the paper's pipeline: The quality-filtered reads were processed with the UMI-based MiGEC pipeline, whose error correction step removed more than 85% of the raw TCR sequences. IMGT germline references were used for alignment of VDJ genes, and clonotypes were defined by a unique CDR3 amino acid sequence together with V-J genes. Clonal expansion, Shannon diversity and CDR3 relatedness were evaluated with VDJtools (CalcPairwiseDistances, ClusterSamples), while phylogenetic trees were built in CLCbio workbench. Using coefficient-of-variation modelling across technical triplicates, the study counted a clone as expanded if it had at least 8 unique UMIs. In TCRdb, the public reads were trimmed at Q25 with fastp and aligned with MiXCR, with productive beta chains retained. All rows with the same CDR3 protein become a single entry with the most common DNA and genes. Clone size and V and J calls follow TCRdb, not the original study. The sample yields approximately 40,000 distinct CDR3 sequences; about a tenth were counted once. The top ten hold under 8.5% of the sample.

For the unsorted PBMC libraries, 2 million PBMCs were stored in RNAlater at -80 degrees C until RNA extraction and were used to generate the libraries. PBMCs were separated from peripheral blood using Ficoll-Hypaque density gradient centrifugation and then cryopreserved in liquid nitrogen. What the research found in general, with its limitations: No identical CDR3 amino acid sequences were shared among expanded clones across subjects, suggesting private TCR-beta repertoires in all groups. TCR clonal expansion was greatest in HAM/TSP patients and smallest in MS patients, who ranked below even healthy controls.

The source of this sequence is a woman between 25 and 40 years old with HTLV-1-associated myelopathy (HAM/TSP). Sequenced: PBMCs. The receptor chain draws on TRBV6-1 and TRBJ1-5, with no reliable assignment of the D segment. The CDR3 reads CASSEPDGGLGFSNQPQHF. The nucleotide sequence is given as TGTGCCAGCAGTGAACCCGACGGAGGATTGGGGTTTAGCAATCAGCCCCAGCATTTT.